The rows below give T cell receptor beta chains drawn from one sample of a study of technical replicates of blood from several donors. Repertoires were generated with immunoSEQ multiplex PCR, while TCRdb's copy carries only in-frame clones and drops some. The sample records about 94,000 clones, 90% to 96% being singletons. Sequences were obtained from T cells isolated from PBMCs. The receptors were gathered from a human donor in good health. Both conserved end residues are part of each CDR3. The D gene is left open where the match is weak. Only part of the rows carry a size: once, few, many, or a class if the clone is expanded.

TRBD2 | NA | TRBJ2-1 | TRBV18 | CASSPPGTSGNNEQFF | TGTGCCAGCTCACCACCCGGGACTAGCGGGAACAATGAGCAGTTCTTC
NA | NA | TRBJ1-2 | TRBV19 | CASGPMTAVGYTF | TGTGCCAGTGGACCGATGACAGCTGTTGGCTACACCTTC
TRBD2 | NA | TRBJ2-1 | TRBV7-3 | CASSQISGYNEQFF | TGTGCCAGCAGTCAGATTAGCGGGTACAATGAGCAGTTCTTC
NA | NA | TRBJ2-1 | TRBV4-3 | CASSQDLGLFEQFF | TGCGCCAGCAGCCAAGATCTAGGACTATTTGAGCAGTTCTTC
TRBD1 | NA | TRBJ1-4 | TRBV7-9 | CASSLGQGPNEKLFF | TGTGCCAGCAGCTTAGGACAGGGACCTAATGAAAAACTGTTTTTT
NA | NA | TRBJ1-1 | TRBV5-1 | CASSLGLNTEAFF | TGCGCCAGCAGCTTGGGACTAAACACTGAAGCTTTCTTT
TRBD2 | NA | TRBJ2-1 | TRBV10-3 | CAISESWGRAGNNEQFF | TGTGCCATCAGTGAGTCTTGGGGGAGGGCCGGGAACAATGAGCAGTTCTTC
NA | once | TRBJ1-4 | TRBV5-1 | CASSPESWSGEKLFF | TGCGCCAGCAGCCCAGAGTCGTGGAGTGGTGAAAAACTGTTTTTT
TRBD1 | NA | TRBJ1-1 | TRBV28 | CASMGTGVRNTEAFF | TGTGCCAGCATGGGGACAGGGGTACGGAACACTGAAGCTTTCTTT
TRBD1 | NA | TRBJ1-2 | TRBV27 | CATRTGSFYGYTF | TGTGCCACTCGGACAGGGTCCTTCTATGGCTACACCTTC
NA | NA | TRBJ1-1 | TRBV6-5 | CASSWERELYTEAFF | TGTGCCAGCAGCTGGGAGAGGGAGTTGTACACTGAAGCTTTCTTT
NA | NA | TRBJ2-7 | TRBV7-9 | CASSQEGPIYEQYF | TGTGCCAGCAGCCAAGAGGGCCCTATCTACGAGCAGTACTTC
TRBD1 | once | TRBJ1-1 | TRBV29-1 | CSVGTGNTEAFF | TGCAGCGTAGGGACAGGGAACACTGAAGCTTTCTTT
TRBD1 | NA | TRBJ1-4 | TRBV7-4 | CASSPGTKTGLITNEKLFF | TGTGCCAGCAGCCCCGGTACAAAGACAGGGCTGATTACTAATGAAAAACTGTTTTTT
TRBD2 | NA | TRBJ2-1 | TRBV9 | CASSARLAGGNEQFF | TGTGCCAGCAGCGCAAGACTAGCGGGAGGAAATGAGCAGTTCTTC